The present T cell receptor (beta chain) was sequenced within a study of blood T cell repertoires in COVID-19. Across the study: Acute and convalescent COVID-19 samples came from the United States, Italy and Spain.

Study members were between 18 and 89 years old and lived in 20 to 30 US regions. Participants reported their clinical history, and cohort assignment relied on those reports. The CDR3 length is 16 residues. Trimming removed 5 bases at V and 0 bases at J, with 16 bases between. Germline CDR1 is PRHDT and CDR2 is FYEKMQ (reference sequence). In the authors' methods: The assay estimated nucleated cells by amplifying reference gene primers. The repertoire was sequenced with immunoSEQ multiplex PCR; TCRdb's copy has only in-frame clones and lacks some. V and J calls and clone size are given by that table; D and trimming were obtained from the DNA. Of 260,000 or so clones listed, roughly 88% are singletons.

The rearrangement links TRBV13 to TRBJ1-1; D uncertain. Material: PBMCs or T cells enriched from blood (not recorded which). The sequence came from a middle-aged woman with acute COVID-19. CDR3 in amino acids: CASSRRPGVMNTEAFF. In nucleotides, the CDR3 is TGTGCCAGCAGCCGGAGGCCAGGAGTCATGAACACTGAAGCTTTCTTT.